This TCR beta chain stems from a study of blood T cell repertoires in COVID-19. On the study more broadly: Samples of COVID-19 (acute and convalescent) were obtained from the United States, Italy and Spain. Sources were T cells, B-cell-depleted T cells, or PBMCs; the material itself was cDNA or gDNA.

Study processing details: Counts of nucleated cells, estimated from reference gene primer amplification, were obtained. Repertoires were generated with immunoSEQ multiplex PCR, while TCRdb's copy carries only in-frame clones and drops some. The V and J calls and the clone size are those of that table, but D and trimming were determined from the DNA. The sample has about 220,000 clones, around 82% seen once; the top ten hold approximately 4.5%. V trimming: 6 bases; J trimming: 3 bases; junction bases outside the gene matches: 4. Germline lookup yields CDR1 SQVTM and CDR2 ANQGSEA. The length of the CDR3 is 12 residues.

The TCR sequence derives from a woman aged 70-85 years with acute or convalescent COVID-19. Sequenced sample: peripheral blood. This chain uses TRBV29-1 with TRBJ1-2, with 7 bases fitting TRBD1. CDR3 region: CSVTGTDYGYTF. In nucleotides, the CDR3 is TGCAGCGTCACCGGGACAGACTATGGCTACACCTTC. Using reference TRBV29-1 and TRBJ1-2 for the parts outside the CDR3, the full variable domain is SAVISQKPSRDICQRGTSLTIQCQVDSQVTMMFWYRQQPGQSLTLIATANQGSEATYESGFVIDKFPISRPNLTFSTLTVSNMSPEDSSIYLCSVTGTDYGYTFGSGTRLTVV.